This entry lists 16 T cell receptor beta chains sequenced from one sample in a study of OX40 agonist ivuxolimab in advanced cancers. Sequencing used immunoSEQ multiplex PCR; TCRdb keeps in-frame clones, though not all of them. The repertoire holds around 80,000 clones, with more than 85% as singletons. Sequenced material: CD4+ or CD8+ T cells sorted from blood, taken in a trial of the OX40 agonist ivuxolimab. The receptors derive from an adult with an advanced solid tumor such as melanoma, head and neck, liver or kidney cancer.

The chain combines TRBV5-6 with TRBJ2-7; the match to TRBD2 covers 9 bases. CDR3 length equals 15 residues. The trim removed 0 bases at V and 7 bases at J, leaving 8 bases unmatched. Germline V gene sequence: CDR1 SGHDT, CDR2 YYEEEE. This CDR3 reads CASSLALAGPFEQYF. The CDR3, as DNA: TGTGCCAGCAGCTTGGCGCTAGCGGGACCCTTTGAGCAGTACTTC.

The gene calls are TRBV6-6 and TRBJ1-1, with a weak D call TRBD1 (6 bases). Trimming cost V 2 bases and J 0 bases, with 7 bases left between them. In germline, CDR1 is MNHNY, CDR2 SVGAGI (reference sequence). The CDR3 totals 14 residues. The chain's CDR3 is CASSYQGMNTEAFF. CDR3 DNA: TGTGCCAGCAGTTACCAGGGGATGAACACTGAAGCTTTCTTT.

On this clone: Mismatch with germline at one junction end may stem from a read error. The sample has other DNA sequences that encode this CDR3 too. This sequence joins TRBV7-9 and TRBJ1-1; possibly TRBD1 for D (5 bases). This CDR3 spans 13 amino acids. Per germline, CDR1 SEHNR and CDR2 FQNEAQ (reference sequence). CDR3 DNA sequence: TGCGCCACCAGGGCGGTTGGGAACACTGAAGCTTTCTTT. It yields the protein CATRAVGNTEAFF.

This clone came up once. The gene calls are TRBV10-1 and TRBJ2-3, with 9 bases identical to TRBD2. This CDR3 has 14 amino acids. CDR1 and CDR2 (germline): WNHNN, SYGVQD (reference sequence). V was pared by 7 bases and J by 2 bases, with 4 bases of the junction left unmatched. The CDR3 is CASKLAGDTDTQYF. DNA for the CDR3: TGCGCCAGCAAATTAGCGGGAGACACAGATACGCAGTATTTT.

The CDR3 sequence is CASSGREWVSYEQYF. The CDR3, as DNA: TGTGCCAGCAGTGGGAGGGAGTGGGTCTCCTACGAGCAGTACTTC. The rearrangement uses TRBV6-1 and TRBJ2-7, with D possibly TRBD2 on 6 matching bases. Germline-derived CDR1 and CDR2 are MNHNS and SASEGT. V lost 4 bases and J 0 bases, leaving 13 bases between the germline ends. This CDR3 is 15 amino acids long.

This chain joins TRBV19 and TRBJ2-5, with 10 bases that match TRBD2. CDR1 is LNHDA and CDR2 is SQIVND in the germline V gene (reference sequence). V was clipped by 5 bases and J by 4 bases; unmatched bases: 4. The CDR3 consists of 14 residues. DNA of the CDR3: TGTGCCAGTAGTGATAGCGGGGGGAGAGAGACCCAGTACTTC. It specifies CASSDSGGRETQYF. The full variable domain, with the rest looked up from reference TRBV19 and TRBJ2-5, is DGGITQSPKYLFRKEGQNVTLSCEQNLNHDAMYWYRQDPGQGLRLIYYSQIVNDFQKGDIAEGYSVSREKKESFPLTVTSAQKNPTAFYLCASSDSGGRETQYFGPGTRLLVL.

The chain combines TRBV10-1 with TRBJ2-3; D is possibly TRBD1 or TRBD2 (6 bases each). V lost 6 bases to trimming and J lost 1 base, with 14 bases between them. CDR1 WNHNN and CDR2 SYGVQD come from the germline V gene (reference sequence). The CDR3 contains 15 residues. CDR3 nucleotides: TGCGCCAGCAGCTCGGGGGCAGGGGGCACAGATACGCAGTATTTT. This translates into CASSSGAGGTDTQYF.

V gene TRBV7-2 combines with J gene TRBJ2-7; TRBD2 aligns across 8 bases. Germline loops: CDR1 SGHTA, CDR2 FQGNSA. With 5 bases clipped from V and 0 bases from J, the junction kept 15 bases outside the gene matches. The CDR3 extends over 18 amino acids. The CDR3 coding sequence is TGTGCCAGCAGCCCCTCCCCATATGAGCGGGGGCCCTCCTACGAGCAGTACTTC. Residues: CASSPSPYERGPSYEQYF. Drawing the rest from reference TRBV7-2 and TRBJ2-7, the complete variable domain is GAGVSQSPSNKVTEKGKDVELRCDPISGHTALYWYRQSLGQGLEFLIYFQGNSAPDKSGLPSDRFSAERTGGSVSTLTIQRTQQEDSAVYLCASSPSPYERGPSYEQYFGPGTRLTVT.

This clone turned up a few times. The rearrangement uses TRBV9 and TRBJ2-1; TRBD2 might be the D (5 bases). The CDR3 runs 16 residues. V lost 0 bases and J 2 bases, leaving 12 bases between the germline ends. Per germline, CDR1 SGDLS and CDR2 YYNGEE. CDR3 coding DNA: TGTGCCAGCAGCGTAGGGGCCGGAGGCACCTACAATGAGCAGTTCTTC. Protein sequence: CASSVGAGGTYNEQFF.

The chain employs TRBV27 and TRBJ2-3; D uncertain. V lost 0 bases, J lost 2 bases, and 12 bases lay in between. The CDR3 spans 16 residues. Germline values: CDR1 MNHEY, CDR2 SMNVEV (reference sequence). Here the CDR3 DNA reads TGTGCCAGCAGTTTATCGGGCAGGCTTTACACAGATACGCAGTATTTT. This encodes CASSLSGRLYTDTQYF.

Turning to this clone: Other DNA sequences in the sample encode the same CDR3. The rearrangement joins TRBV5-1 to TRBJ1-1; 9 bases match TRBD1. The CDR3 consists of 15 residues. J lost 6 bases, V lost 2 bases, and 8 bases had no gene match. From germline, CDR1 is SGHRS and CDR2 YFSETQ. The CDR3 here is CASSLETGGRAEAFF. CDR3 nucleotide sequence: TGCGCCAGCAGCTTAGAGACAGGGGGGCGGGCTGAAGCTTTCTTT.

This chain joins TRBV27 and TRBJ1-6; D gene ambiguous. The CDR3 sequence is 14 residues long. V gave up 4 bases and J gave up 9 bases, with 13 bases separating them. Germline V gives CDR1 MNHEY, CDR2 SMNVEV (reference sequence). The CDR3: CASSWSVGGSPLHF. The CDR3 nucleotides are TGTGCCAGCAGTTGGAGTGTGGGTGGTTCACCCCTCCACTTT.

V usage is TRBV5-1 and J usage is TRBJ1-1, with D possibly matching TRBD1 (6 bases). In germline, CDR1 is SGHRS, CDR2 YFSETQ. The CDR3 is 16 residues long. V was cut by 1 base and J by 0 bases, with 13 bases left in between. The CDR3 protein is CASSLSGDPLNTEAFF. The CDR3 DNA reads as TGCGCCAGCAGCTTGTCAGGGGACCCGTTGAACACTGAAGCTTTCTTT.

This rearrangement joins TRBV5-5 to TRBJ2-1; 10 nucleotides agree with TRBD2. J gave up 4 bases and V 7 bases, and 5 bases lay outside the gene matches. This CDR3 comprises 14 residues. In germline, CDR1 is SGHKS, CDR2 YYEKEE (reference sequence). CDR3 bases: TGTGCCAGCGAACGACTAGCGGGTTACAATGAGCAGTTCTTC. Translated, it gives CASERLAGYNEQFF.

This chain joins TRBV27 and TRBJ2-3; 10 bases fit TRBD2. Germline V gives CDR1 MNHEY, CDR2 SMNVEV (reference sequence). J gave up 0 bases and V 1 base, and 4 bases lay outside the gene matches. The CDR3 extends over 17 amino acids. Here the CDR3 reads CASSLWASGGSTDTQYF. In DNA form, the CDR3 reads TGTGCCAGCAGTTTATGGGCTAGCGGGGGAAGCACAGATACGCAGTATTTT.

Of note for this clone: The same CDR3 can be traced to other DNA sequences in this sample. V is TRBV7-2 and J is TRBJ1-1, with a tentative D call TRBD1 (5 bases). CDR1 and CDR2 from the germline V gene are SGHTA and FQGNSA. The CDR3 totals 16 residues. The V end was cut by 5 bases, the J end by 0 bases, with 16 bases between. CDR3 sequence: CASSHGWGGMNTEAFF. CDR3 bases: TGTGCCAGCAGCCACGGTTGGGGCGGCATGAACACTGAAGCTTTCTTT. Full variable domain (missing parts from reference TRBV7-2 and TRBJ1-1): GAGVSQSPSNKVTEKGKDVELRCDPISGHTALYWYRQSLGQGLEFLIYFQGNSAPDKSGLPSDRFSAERTGGSVSTLTIQRTQQEDSAVYLCASSHGWGGMNTEAFFGQGTRLTVV.